The rows below give T cell receptor beta chains drawn from one sample of a study of cytomegalovirus exposure and HLA in healthy donors. Sequenced by immunoSEQ multiplex PCR; TCRdb stores in-frame clones only, minus some. This table lists about 74,000 clones. The specimen sequenced was PBMCs. All receptors derive from a female donor in good health and CMV-seropositive. Both conserved end residues are part of each CDR3. A D gene is named only where the DNA matches it firmly.

D	V	J	CDR3	DNA
-	TRBV6-5	TRBJ2-5	CASRVLETQYF	TGTGCCAGCAGGGTACTAGAGACCCAGTACTTC
TRBD1	TRBV16	TRBJ1-2	CASSQSRGGQGYGYTF	TGTGCCAGCAGCCAATCAAGAGGGGGACAGGGGTACGGCTACACCTTC
-	TRBV9	TRBJ1-5	CASSVVSGGHGNQPQHF	TGTGCCAGCAGCGTAGTTTCTGGGGGACACGGAAATCAGCCCCAGCATTTT
TRBD1	TRBV30	TRBJ2-7	CAWSWDRASYEQYF	TGTGCCTGGAGTTGGGACAGGGCGAGCTACGAGCAGTACTTC
TRBD1	TRBV19	TRBJ1-6	CASRINRGTDSPLHF	TGTGCCAGTAGGATAAACAGGGGGACGGATTCACCCCTCCACTTT
-	TRBV30	TRBJ1-5	CAWSPGGNQPQHF	TGTGCCTGGAGTCCGGGGGGTAATCAGCCCCAGCATTTT
-	TRBV28	TRBJ2-7	CASSLGLAYEQYF	TGTGCCAGCAGCCTCGGCCTAGCCTACGAGCAGTACTTC
TRBD1	TRBV4-3	TRBJ1-1	CASSQDPDRANTEAFF	TGCGCCAGCAGCCAAGACCCCGACAGGGCCAACACTGAAGCTTTCTTT
-	TRBV19	TRBJ1-5	CASSSRGDPRGRPQHF	TGTGCCAGTAGTAGCCGGGGAGATCCCCGCGGAAGGCCCCAGCATTTT
-	TRBV29-1	TRBJ2-7	CSVEDRGPYEQYF	TGCAGCGTTGAAGATCGCGGCCCCTACGAGCAGTACTTC
TRBD2	TRBV9	TRBJ2-5	CASSVGLAGGGETQYF	TGTGCCAGCAGCGTCGGACTAGCGGGGGGGGGAGAGACCCAGTACTTC
TRBD1	TRBV7-8	TRBJ1-2	CASSSLTGDYGYTF	TGTGCCAGCAGCTCCCTGACAGGGGACTATGGCTACACCTTC
TRBD1	TRBV7-9	TRBJ1-1	CASSPTTGGLTEAFF	TGTGCCAGCAGCCCAACCACAGGGGGTTTGACTGAAGCTTTCTTT
TRBD2	TRBV7-2	TRBJ2-7	CASSPGLAYNRYEQYF	TGTGCCAGCAGCCCTGGACTAGCGTATAATCGCTACGAGCAGTACTTC
TRBD2	TRBV6-1	TRBJ2-7	CASRGSTSGSYEQYF	TGTGCCAGCAGGGGATCGACTAGCGGCTCCTACGAGCAGTACTTC
TRBD1	TRBV28	TRBJ1-4	CASRDRVNEKLFF	TGTGCCAGCAGGGACAGGGTTAATGAAAAACTGTTTTTT
TRBD2	TRBV5-1	TRBJ2-3	CASSFTSGRDTQYF	TGCGCCAGCAGCTTCACTAGCGGGAGAGATACGCAGTATTTT
-	TRBV5-1	TRBJ2-5	CASSLVASSLETQYF	TGCGCCAGCAGCTTGGTTGCTAGTAGCTTAGAGACCCAGTACTTC
TRBD1	TRBV5-6	TRBJ1-6	CASSFPGQPNSPLHF	TGTGCCAGCAGCTTCCCGGGACAGCCTAATTCACCCCTCCACTTT
-	TRBV28	TRBJ1-2	CASGQTNYGYTF	TGTGCCAGCGGACAAACTAACTATGGCTACACCTTC
TRBD1	TRBV30	TRBJ2-1	CAWIGWDSTDEQFF	TGTGCCTGGATCGGGTGGGACAGTACAGATGAGCAGTTCTTC
-	TRBV9	TRBJ1-6	CASSVANGGPGSPLHF	TGTGCCAGCAGCGTTGCTAATGGGGGCCCGGGTTCACCCCTCCACTTT
TRBD2	TRBV11-3	TRBJ2-1	CASSYRGDNEQFF	TGTGCCAGCAGCTACCGGGGGGACAATGAGCAGTTCTTC
-	TRBV18	TRBJ2-5	CASSSGQQETQYF	TGTGCCAGCTCATCTGGACAGCAAGAGACCCAGTACTTC
TRBD1	TRBV6-6	TRBJ1-2	CASSTTGGLSGYTF	TGTGCCAGCAGTACGACAGGGGGCCTCTCGGGCTACACCTTC
TRBD1	TRBV5-4	TRBJ2-7	CASSLGTGDEQYF	TGTGCCAGCAGCTTGGGGACAGGGGACGAGCAGTACTTC
-	TRBV19	TRBJ1-1	CASSGEGGAAFF	TGTGCCAGTAGTGGAGAAGGGGGTGCAGCTTTCTTT
-	TRBV9	TRBJ1-2	CASSDAPGQFPIYGYTF	TGTGCCAGCAGTGACGCACCCGGACAGTTCCCTATCTATGGCTACACCTTC
TRBD1	TRBV25-1	TRBJ1-6	CASSRTGLNSPLHF	TGTGCCAGCAGTCGGACAGGGTTGAATTCACCCCTCCACTTT
TRBD1	TRBV6-1	TRBJ2-7	CASSARQGTYEQYF	TGTGCCAGCAGTGCGAGACAGGGAACCTACGAGCAGTACTTC
-	TRBV27	TRBJ1-2	CASSNSTGANYGYTF	TGTGCCAGCAGTAATTCGACAGGAGCTAACTATGGCTACACCTTC
TRBD1	TRBV27	TRBJ2-7	CASRLPGQGSEQYF	TGTGCCAGCAGGCTACCGGGACAGGGAAGCGAGCAGTACTTC
-	TRBV27	TRBJ1-1	CASSAGGNTEAFF	TGTGCCAGCAGTGCGGGGGGGAACACTGAAGCTTTCTTT
-	TRBV28	TRBJ2-7	CASSPTAPGYEQYF	TGTGCCAGCAGCCCCACCGCGCCGGGTTACGAGCAGTACTTC
TRBD2	TRBV7-3	TRBJ2-1	CASSMGLAGGKQFF	TGTGCCAGCAGCATGGGACTAGCGGGAGGAAAGCAGTTCTTC
TRBD1	TRBV15	TRBJ1-1	CATSGPGGASVKAFF	TGTGCCACCAGCGGGCCAGGGGGCGCGAGTGTTAAAGCTTTCTTT
-	TRBV19	TRBJ2-5	CASSDSGTTQKTQYF	TGCGCCAGTAGCGACTCGGGGACAACCCAAAAGACCCAGTACTTC
-	TRBV7-2	TRBJ2-7	CASSPTDYEQYF	TGTGCCAGCAGCCCTACTGACTACGAGCAGTACTTC
TRBD2	TRBV7-2	TRBJ2-7	CASSLASGRALYEQYF	TGTGCCAGCAGCTTAGCGAGCGGGAGGGCCCTCTACGAGCAGTACTTC
-	TRBV10-3	TRBJ2-1	CAISEAAGKGSSYNEQFF	TGTGCCATCAGTGAGGCGGCGGGGAAGGGGAGCTCCTACAATGAGCAGTTCTTC
TRBD2	TRBV18	TRBJ2-1	CASSGLAPSSYNEQFF	TGTGCCAGCTCCGGACTAGCCCCGAGCTCCTACAATGAGCAGTTCTTC
-	TRBV5-4	TRBJ2-7	CASSLDPSRSSYEQYF	TGTGCCAGCAGCTTGGATCCCAGTAGGAGCTCCTACGAGCAGTACTTC
TRBD2	TRBV13	TRBJ2-2	CASRLAGRRTGELFF	TGTGCCAGCCGACTAGCCGGGAGAAGAACCGGGGAGCTGTTTTTT
-	TRBV7-6	TRBJ2-1	CASSRSTRGISYNEQFF	TGTGCCAGCAGCCGAAGTACCCGCGGGATTTCCTACAATGAGCAGTTCTTC
TRBD1	TRBV5-4	TRBJ1-4	CASSPRAGGTEKLFF	TGTGCCAGCAGCCCTAGGGCAGGGGGCACTGAAAAACTGTTTTTT
-	TRBV19	TRBJ2-1	CASTGLRGNEQFF	TGTGCCAGTACCGGCTTACGGGGCAATGAGCAGTTCTTC
TRBD2	TRBV11-2	TRBJ2-1	CASSPGGLSRTSVYNEQFF	TGTGCCAGCAGCCCGGGAGGATTATCTAGGACTAGCGTATACAATGAGCAGTTCTTC
-	TRBV5-6	TRBJ2-7	CASSLGQSYEQYF	TGTGCCAGCAGCTTAGGACAGTCCTACGAGCAGTACTTC
-	TRBV19	TRBJ1-6	CASSIGRRSSYNSPLHF	TGTGCCAGTAGTATAGGTCGACGGAGCTCCTATAATTCACCCCTCCACTTT
-	TRBV5-1	TRBJ1-3	CASRQGSSSGNTIYF	TGCGCCAGCAGGCAGGGCTCCAGCTCTGGAAACACCATATATTTT
TRBD2	TRBV27	TRBJ2-1	CASSLRYSGGFGEQFF	TGTGCCAGCAGTCTACGATATAGCGGGGGGTTCGGTGAGCAGTTCTTC
-	TRBV7-2	TRBJ1-2	CASSLVGGQGGGYTF	TGTGCCAGCAGCTTAGTTGGAGGGCAGGGAGGCGGCTACACCTTC
TRBD1	TRBV6-5	TRBJ1-2	CASSSRQGRDGYTF	TGTGCCAGCAGTTCCCGACAGGGGCGTGATGGCTACACCTTC
TRBD1	TRBV5-4	TRBJ1-2	CASSPGQGKGYTF	TGTGCCAGCAGCCCCGGACAGGGGAAAGGCTACACCTTC
-	TRBV7-2	TRBJ1-2	CASSLGPGISGYTF	TGTGCCAGCAGCTTAGGTCCAGGGATTAGTGGCTACACCTTC
-	TRBV5-4	TRBJ2-1	CASSFQGLIYNEQFF	TGTGCCAGCAGCTTTCAGGGCCTAATATACAATGAGCAGTTCTTC